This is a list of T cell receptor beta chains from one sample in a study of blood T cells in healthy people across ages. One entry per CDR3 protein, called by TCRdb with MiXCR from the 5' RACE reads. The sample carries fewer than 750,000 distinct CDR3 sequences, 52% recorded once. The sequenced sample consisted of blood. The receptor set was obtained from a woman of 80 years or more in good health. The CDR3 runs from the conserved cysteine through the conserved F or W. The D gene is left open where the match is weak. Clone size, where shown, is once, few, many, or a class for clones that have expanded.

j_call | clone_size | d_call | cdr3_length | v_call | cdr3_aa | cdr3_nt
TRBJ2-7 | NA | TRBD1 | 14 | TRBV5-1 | CASSFRTGAYEQYF | TGCGCCAGCAGCTTCAGGACAGGAGCCTACGAGCAGTACTTC
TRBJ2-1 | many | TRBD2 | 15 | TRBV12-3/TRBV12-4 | CASSLVGRARNEQFF | TGTGCCAGCAGTTTAGTCGGGAGGGCCAGAAATGAGCAGTTCTTC
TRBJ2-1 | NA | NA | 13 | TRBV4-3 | CASSLLVGDEQFF | TGCGCCAGCAGCCTCCTCGTGGGGGATGAGCAGTTCTTC
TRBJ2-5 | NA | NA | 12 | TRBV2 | CASSELANEQYF | TGTGCCAGCAGTGAGTTAGCGAATGAGCAGTACTTC
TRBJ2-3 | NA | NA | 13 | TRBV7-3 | CASSQSRSDTQYF | TGTGCCAGCAGCCAATCACGGTCAGATACGCAGTATTTT
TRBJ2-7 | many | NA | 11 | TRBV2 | CASTYDLEQYF | TGTGCCAGCACCTACGACCTCGAGCAGTACTTC
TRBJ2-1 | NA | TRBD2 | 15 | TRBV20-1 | CSARERAGSLNEQFF | TGCAGTGCTAGAGAAAGAGCGGGGTCTTTAAATGAGCAGTTCTTC
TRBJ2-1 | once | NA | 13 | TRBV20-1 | CSVSKAGTETQFF | TGCAGTGTTAGTAAAGCAGGGACGGAGACCCAGTTCTTC
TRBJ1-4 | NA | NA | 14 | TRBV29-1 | CSGWAGREGEKLFF | TGCAGCGGTTGGGCGGGCAGAGAGGGGGAAAAACTGTTTTTT
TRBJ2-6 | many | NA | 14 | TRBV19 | CASSWGPGANVLTF | TGTGCCAGTTCCTGGGGGCCTGGGGCCAACGTCCTGACTTTC
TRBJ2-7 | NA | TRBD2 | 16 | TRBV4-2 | CASSQFTGGSPYEQYF | TGTGCCAGCAGCCAATTTACGGGAGGCTCTCCCTACGAGCAGTACTTC
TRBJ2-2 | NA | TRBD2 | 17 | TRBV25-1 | CASSDSPSGTNTGELFF | TGTGCCAGCAGTGATTCCCCTAGCGGTACTAACACCGGGGAGCTGTTTTTT
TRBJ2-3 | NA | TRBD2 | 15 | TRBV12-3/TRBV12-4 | CASSPGIAGADTQYF | TGTGCCAGCAGTCCCGGAATAGCGGGCGCAGATACGCAGTATTTT
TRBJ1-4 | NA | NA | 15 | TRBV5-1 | CASSGDGLPNEKLFF | TGCGCCAGCAGCGGTGACGGATTACCTAATGAAAAACTGTTTTTT
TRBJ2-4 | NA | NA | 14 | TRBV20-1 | CSARDPRGPREQYF | TGCAGTGCTAGAGATCCCCGGGGCCCCCGGGAGCAGTACTTC
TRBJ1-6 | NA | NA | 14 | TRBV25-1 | CASSSGQGYSPLHF | TGTGCCAGCAGCTCCGGGCAGGGCTATTCACCCCTCCACTTT